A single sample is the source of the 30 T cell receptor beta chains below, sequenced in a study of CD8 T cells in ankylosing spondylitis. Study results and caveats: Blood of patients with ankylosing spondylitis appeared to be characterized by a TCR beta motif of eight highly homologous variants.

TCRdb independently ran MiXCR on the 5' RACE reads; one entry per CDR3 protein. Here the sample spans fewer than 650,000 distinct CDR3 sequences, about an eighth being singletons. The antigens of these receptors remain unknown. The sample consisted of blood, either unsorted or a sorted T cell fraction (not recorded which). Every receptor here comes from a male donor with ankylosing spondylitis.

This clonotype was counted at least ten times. The CDR3 protein is CSARRTVGGYNEQFF. The CDR3 DNA reads as TGCAGTGCTAGACGGACAGTCGGCGGTTACAATGAGCAGTTCTTC. The chain employs TRBV20-1 and TRBJ2-1, with D possibly matching TRBD1 (6 bases). Trimming cost V 2 bases and J 4 bases, with 15 bases left between them. The germline V gene encodes CDR1 DFQATT and CDR2 SNEGSKA (reference sequence). There are 15 residues in the CDR3.

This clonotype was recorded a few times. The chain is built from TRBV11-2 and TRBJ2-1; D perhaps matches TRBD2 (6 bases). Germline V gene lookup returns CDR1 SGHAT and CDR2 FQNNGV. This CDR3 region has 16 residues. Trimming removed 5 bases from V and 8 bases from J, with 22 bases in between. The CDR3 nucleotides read TGTGCCAGCAGCGCCGACCGCGGCGGGATCTGGGATGAGCAGTTCTTC. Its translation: CASSADRGGIWDEQFF.

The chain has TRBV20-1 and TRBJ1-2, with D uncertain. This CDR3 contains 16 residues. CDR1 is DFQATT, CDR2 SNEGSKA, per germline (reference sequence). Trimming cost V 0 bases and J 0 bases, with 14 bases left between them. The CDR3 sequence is CSARESSRPTNYGYTF. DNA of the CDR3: TGCAGTGCTAGAGAGTCTTCCCGTCCTACTAACTATGGCTACACCTTC.

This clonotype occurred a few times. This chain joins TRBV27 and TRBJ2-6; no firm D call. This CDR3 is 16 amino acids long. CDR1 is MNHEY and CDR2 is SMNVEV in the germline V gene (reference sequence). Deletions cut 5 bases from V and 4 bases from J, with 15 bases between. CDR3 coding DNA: TGTGCCAGCAGTCCGGCCCTACTCTCCGGGGCCAACGTCCTGACTTTC. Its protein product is CASSPALLSGANVLTF.

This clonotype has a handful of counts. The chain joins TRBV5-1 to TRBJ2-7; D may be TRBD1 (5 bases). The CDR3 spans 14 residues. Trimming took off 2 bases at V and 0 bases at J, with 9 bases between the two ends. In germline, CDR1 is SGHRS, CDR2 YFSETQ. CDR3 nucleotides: TGCGCCAGCAGCTTCGGGCAGGGCTCCTACGAGCAGTACGTC. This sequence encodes CASSFGQGSYEQYV.

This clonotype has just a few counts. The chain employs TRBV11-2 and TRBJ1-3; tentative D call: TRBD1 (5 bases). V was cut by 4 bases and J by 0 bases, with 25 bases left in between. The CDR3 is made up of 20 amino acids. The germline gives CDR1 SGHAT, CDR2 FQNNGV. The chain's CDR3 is CASSSRTRRGLGLSGNTIYF. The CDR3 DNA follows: TGTGCCAGCAGCTCACGGACGAGGAGGGGCCTTGGACTCTCTGGAAACACCATATATTTT. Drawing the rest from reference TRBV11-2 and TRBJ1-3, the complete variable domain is EAGVAQSPRYKIIEKRQSVAFWCNPISGHATLYWYQQILGQGPKLLIQFQNNGVVDDSQLPKDRFSAERLKGVDSTLKIQPAKLEDSAVYLCASSSRTRRGLGLSGNTIYFGEGSWLTVV.

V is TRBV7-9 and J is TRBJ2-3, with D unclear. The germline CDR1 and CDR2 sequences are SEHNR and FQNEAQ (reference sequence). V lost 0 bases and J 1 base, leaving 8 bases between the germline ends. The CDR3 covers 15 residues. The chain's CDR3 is CASSLAQRRTDTQYF. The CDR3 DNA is TGTGCCAGCAGCTTAGCGCAAAGACGCACAGATACGCAGTATTTT.

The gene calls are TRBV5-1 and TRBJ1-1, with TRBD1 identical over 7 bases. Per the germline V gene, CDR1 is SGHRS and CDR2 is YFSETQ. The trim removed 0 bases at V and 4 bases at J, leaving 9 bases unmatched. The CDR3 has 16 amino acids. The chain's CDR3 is CASSLEGTAWGTEAFF. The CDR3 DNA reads TGCGCCAGCAGCTTGGAAGGGACAGCTTGGGGCACTGAAGCTTTCTTT.

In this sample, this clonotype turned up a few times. This CDR3 is CASSLGRGWTGGYTF. CDR3 nucleotides: TGTGCCAGCAGCTTAGGGCGGGGTTGGACGGGCGGCTACACCTTC. The V gene is TRBV7-9, the J gene TRBJ1-2; unclear D gene. The V end lost 1 base, the J end lost 8 bases, and 17 bases lay between the germline ends. CDR1 and CDR2 (germline): SEHNR, FQNEAQ (reference sequence). The CDR3 is 15 residues long.

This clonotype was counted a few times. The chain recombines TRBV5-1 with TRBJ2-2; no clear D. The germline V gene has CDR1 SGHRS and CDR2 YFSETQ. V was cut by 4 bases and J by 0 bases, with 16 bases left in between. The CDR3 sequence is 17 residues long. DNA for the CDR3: TGCGCCAGCAGCCCCCTCGGCGGTCCCTCGAACACCGGGGAGCTGTTTTTT. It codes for CASSPLGGPSNTGELFF.

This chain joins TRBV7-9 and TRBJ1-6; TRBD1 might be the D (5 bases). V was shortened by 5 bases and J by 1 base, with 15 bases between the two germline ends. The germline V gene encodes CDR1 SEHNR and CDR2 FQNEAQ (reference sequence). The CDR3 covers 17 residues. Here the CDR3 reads CASSTPVGASYNSPLHF. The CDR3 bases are TGTGCCAGCAGCACCCCGGTAGGGGCGTCCTATAATTCACCCCTCCACTTT.

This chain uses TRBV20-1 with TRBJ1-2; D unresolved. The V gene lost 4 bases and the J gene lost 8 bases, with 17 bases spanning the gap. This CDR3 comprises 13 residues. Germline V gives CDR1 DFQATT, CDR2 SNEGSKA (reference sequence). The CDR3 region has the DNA TGCAGTGCTATTGGTTCGGCCTCCCGGGGCTACACCTTC. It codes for CSAIGSASRGYTF.

Here the CDR3 reads CATSRWAGGETQYF. The CDR3 DNA reads TGTGCCACCAGCAGGTGGGCGGGGGGGGAGACCCAGTACTTC. The gene calls are TRBV15 and TRBJ2-5; 9 bases line up with TRBD2. V lost 3 bases to trimming and J lost 5 bases; unmatched junction nucleotides: 4. The CDR3 is 14 residues long. The germline CDR1 and CDR2 sequences are LNHNV and YYDKDF (reference sequence). The full variable domain, its missing parts supplied by reference TRBV15 and TRBJ2-5, is DAMVIQNPRYQVTQFGKPVTLSCSQTLNHNVMYWYQQKSSQAPKLLFHYYDKDFNNEADTPDNFQSRRPNTSFCFLDIRSPGLGDTAMYLCATSRWAGGETQYFGPGTRLLVL.

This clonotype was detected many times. CDR3 residues: CSARNQANRGREETQYF. The CDR3 DNA sequence: TGCAGTGCTAGAAATCAGGCCAACAGGGGACGAGAAGAGACCCAGTACTTC. The chain links TRBV20-1 to TRBJ2-5, with TRBD1 matching over 7 bases. J gave up 3 bases and V 2 bases, and 15 bases lay outside the gene matches. This CDR3 contains 17 residues. Germline CDR1 is DFQATT and CDR2 is SNEGSKA (reference sequence).

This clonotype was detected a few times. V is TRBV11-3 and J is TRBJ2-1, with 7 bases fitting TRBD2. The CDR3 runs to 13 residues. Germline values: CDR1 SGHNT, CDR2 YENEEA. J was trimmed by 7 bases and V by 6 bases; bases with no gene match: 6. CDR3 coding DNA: TGTGCCAGCAGACGGACTAGGGCTAATGAGCAGTTCTTC. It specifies CASRRTRANEQFF.

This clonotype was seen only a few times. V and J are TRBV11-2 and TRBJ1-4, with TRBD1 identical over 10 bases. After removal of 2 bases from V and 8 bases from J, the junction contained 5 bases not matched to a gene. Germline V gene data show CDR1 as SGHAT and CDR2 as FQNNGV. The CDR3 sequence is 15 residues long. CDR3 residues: CASSLRGTGEEKLFF. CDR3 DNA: TGTGCCAGCAGCTTAAGAGGGACAGGGGAGGAAAAACTGTTTTTT.

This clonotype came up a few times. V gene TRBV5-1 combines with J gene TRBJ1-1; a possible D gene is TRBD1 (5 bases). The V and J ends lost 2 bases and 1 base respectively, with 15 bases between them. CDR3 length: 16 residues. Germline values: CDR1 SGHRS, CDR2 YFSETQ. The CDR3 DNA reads TGCGCCAGCAGCTTATCCCCCGGACACTCGAACACTGAAGCTTTCTTT. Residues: CASSLSPGHSNTEAFF.

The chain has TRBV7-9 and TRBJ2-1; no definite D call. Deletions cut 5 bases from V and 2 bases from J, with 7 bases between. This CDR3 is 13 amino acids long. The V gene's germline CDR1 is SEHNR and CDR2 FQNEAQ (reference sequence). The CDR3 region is CASSRPPYNEQFF. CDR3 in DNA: TGTGCCAGCAGCAGACCGCCCTACAATGAGCAGTTCTTC.

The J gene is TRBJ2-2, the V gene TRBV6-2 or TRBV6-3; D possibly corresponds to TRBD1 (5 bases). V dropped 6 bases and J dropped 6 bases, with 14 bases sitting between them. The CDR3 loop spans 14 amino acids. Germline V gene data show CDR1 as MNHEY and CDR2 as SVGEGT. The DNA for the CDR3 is TGTGCCAGCAGCCAGACAGAAAGATCCGGGGAGCTGTTTTTT. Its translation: CASSQTERSGELFF.

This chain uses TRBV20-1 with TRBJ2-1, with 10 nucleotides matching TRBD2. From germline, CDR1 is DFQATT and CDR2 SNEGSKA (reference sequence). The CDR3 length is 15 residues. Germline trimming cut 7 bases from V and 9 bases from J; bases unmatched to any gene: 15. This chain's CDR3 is CSGWEGLAVVGEQFF. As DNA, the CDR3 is TGCAGTGGTTGGGAAGGACTAGCGGTAGTTGGTGAGCAGTTCTTC.

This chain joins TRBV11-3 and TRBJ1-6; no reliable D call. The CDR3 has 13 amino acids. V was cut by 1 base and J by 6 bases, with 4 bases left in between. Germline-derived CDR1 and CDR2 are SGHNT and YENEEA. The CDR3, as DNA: TGTGCCAGCAGCTTAGTCAGTAATTCACCCCTCCACTTT. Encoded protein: CASSLVSNSPLHF. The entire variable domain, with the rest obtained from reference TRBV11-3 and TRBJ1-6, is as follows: EAGVVQSPRYKIIEKKQPVAFWCNPISGHNTLYWYLQNLGQGPELLIRYENEEAVDDSQLPKDRFSAERLKGVDSTLKIQPAELGDSAVYLCASSLVSNSPLHFGNGTRLTVT.

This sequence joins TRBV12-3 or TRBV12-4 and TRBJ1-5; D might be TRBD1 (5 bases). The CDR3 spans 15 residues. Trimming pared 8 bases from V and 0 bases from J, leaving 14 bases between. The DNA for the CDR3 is TGTGCCAGCGTGACAGAAGGATATAGCAATCAGCCCCAGCATTTT. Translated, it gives CASVTEGYSNQPQHF.

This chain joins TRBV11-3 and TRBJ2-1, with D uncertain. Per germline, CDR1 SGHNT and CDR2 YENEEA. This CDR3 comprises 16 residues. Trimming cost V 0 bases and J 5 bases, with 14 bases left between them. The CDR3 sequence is CASSLEDGAYHNEQFF. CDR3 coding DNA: TGTGCCAGCAGCTTAGAAGACGGTGCATATCACAATGAGCAGTTCTTC.

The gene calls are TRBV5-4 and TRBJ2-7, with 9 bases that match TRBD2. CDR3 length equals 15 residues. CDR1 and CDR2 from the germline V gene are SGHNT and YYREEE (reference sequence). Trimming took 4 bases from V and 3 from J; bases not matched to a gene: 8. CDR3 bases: TGTGCCAGCAGCCGGGCCAGCGGGAGGAACTACGAGCAGTACTTC. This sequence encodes CASSRASGRNYEQYF. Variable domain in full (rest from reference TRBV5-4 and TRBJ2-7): ETGVTQSPTHLIKTRGQQVTLRCSSQSGHNTVSWYQQALGQGPQFIFQYYREEENGRGNFPPRFSGLQFPNYSSELNVNALELDDSALYLCASSRASGRNYEQYFGPGTRLTVT.

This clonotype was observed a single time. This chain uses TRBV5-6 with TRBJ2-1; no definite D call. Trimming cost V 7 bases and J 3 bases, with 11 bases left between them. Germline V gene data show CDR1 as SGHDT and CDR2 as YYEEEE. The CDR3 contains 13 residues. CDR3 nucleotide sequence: TGTGCCAGCTTCAATACGGTCTACAATGAGCAGTTCTTC. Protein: CASFNTVYNEQFF.

The DNA for the CDR3 is TGTGCCAGCAGCCGAGGACATGAGAACTATGGCTACACCTTC. It encodes CASSRGHENYGYTF. The chain recombines TRBV11-2 with TRBJ1-2; D perhaps matches TRBD1 (5 bases). CDR1 is SGHAT and CDR2 is FQNNGV in the germline V gene. V lost 5 bases and J 2 bases, leaving 12 bases between the germline ends. This CDR3 is built from 14 residues. Full variable domain (outside the CDR3, taken from reference TRBV11-2 and TRBJ1-2): EAGVAQSPRYKIIEKRQSVAFWCNPISGHATLYWYQQILGQGPKLLIQFQNNGVVDDSQLPKDRFSAERLKGVDSTLKIQPAKLEDSAVYLCASSRGHENYGYTFGSGTRLTVV.

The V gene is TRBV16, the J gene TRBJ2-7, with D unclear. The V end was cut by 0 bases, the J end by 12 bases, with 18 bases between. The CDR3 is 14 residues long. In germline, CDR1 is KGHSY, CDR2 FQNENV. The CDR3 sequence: CASSQSTGSSWLYF. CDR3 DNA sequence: TGTGCCAGCAGCCAATCGACTGGCAGCTCATGGCTGTACTTC. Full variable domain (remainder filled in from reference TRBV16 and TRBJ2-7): GEEVAQTPKHLVRGEGQKAKLYCAPIKGHSYVFWYQQVLKNEFKFLISFQNENVFDETGMPKERFSAKCLPNSPCSLEIQATKLEDSAVYFCASSQSTGSSWLYFGPGTRLTVT.

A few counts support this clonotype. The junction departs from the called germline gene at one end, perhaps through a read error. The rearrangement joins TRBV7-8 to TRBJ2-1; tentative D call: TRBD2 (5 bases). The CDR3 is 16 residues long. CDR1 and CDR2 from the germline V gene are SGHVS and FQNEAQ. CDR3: CASSLEEEDPRAFTPF. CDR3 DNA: TGTGCCAGCAGCTTAGAGGAGGAGGACCCGCGGGCCTTCACCCCTTTC.

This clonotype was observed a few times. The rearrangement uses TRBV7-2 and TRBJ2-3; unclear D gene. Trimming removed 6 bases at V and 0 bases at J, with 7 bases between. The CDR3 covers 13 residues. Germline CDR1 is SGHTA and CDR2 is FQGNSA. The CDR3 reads CASRLLSTDTQYF. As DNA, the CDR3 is TGTGCCAGCAGATTACTAAGCACAGATACGCAGTATTTT.

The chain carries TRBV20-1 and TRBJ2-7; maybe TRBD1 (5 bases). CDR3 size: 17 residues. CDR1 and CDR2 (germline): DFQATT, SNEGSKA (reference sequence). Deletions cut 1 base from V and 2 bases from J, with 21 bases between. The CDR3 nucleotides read TGCAGTGCTAGAGTCTTATCAGGGAATTTTCCCACCTACGAGCAGTACTTC. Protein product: CSARVLSGNFPTYEQYF.